The 28 T cell receptor beta chains below were found in one sample sequenced in a study of cytomegalovirus exposure and HLA in healthy donors (dated by TCRdb to 2016 to 2017). Preparation of the library involved the immunoSEQ multiplex PCR assay. For the multiplex PCR, a mixture combining 60 forward primers for TCR Vbeta segments and 13 reverse primers for TCR Jbeta segments was used. TCRdb provides this immuneACCESS table in a form limited to in-frame rearrangements. Some clones are lacking; in checked studies, under half of them reflect an unresolved V gene, and why the rest are absent is not known. In all, the sample holds approximately 160,000 clones, and 84% of those were seen once. The ten largest clones take up around 4.9% of the sample. The sample consisted of PBMCs. These receptors were collected from a girl aged 5-17 years in good health and CMV-seropositive.

The V and J genes are TRBV6-5 and TRBJ2-3, with 9 bases identical to TRBD2. The CDR3 has 15 amino acids. J lost 4 bases, V lost 6 bases, and 8 bases had no gene match. Germline V gives CDR1 MNHEY, CDR2 SVGAGI. Written as DNA, the CDR3 is TGTGCCAGCAGCGGCGGGCGGGGGGGAGCAGATACGCAGTATTTT. Its protein product is CASSGGRGGADTQYF.

This clone was recorded a few times. This CDR3 reads CASSLGGQGISGNTIYF. CDR3 DNA sequence: TGTGCCAGCAGCTTAGGTGGACAGGGAATATCTGGAAACACCATATATTTT. The V gene is TRBV7-2, the J gene TRBJ1-3; 8 nucleotides align to TRBD1. The length of the CDR3 is 17 residues. V lost 1 base to trimming and J lost 1 base; unmatched junction nucleotides: 6. The germline V gene encodes CDR1 SGHTA and CDR2 FQGNSA.

This chain uses TRBV7-8 with TRBJ2-5; TRBD2 agrees at 9 bases. This CDR3 contains 15 residues. V shed 6 bases and J 2 bases; nucleotides not matched to a gene: 7. The V gene's germline CDR1 is SGHVS and CDR2 FQNEAQ. This CDR3 is CASRGLAGLQETQYF. In nucleotides, the CDR3 is TGTGCCAGCAGGGGGCTAGCGGGACTACAAGAGACCCAGTACTTC.

The chain employs TRBV9 and TRBJ1-3; perhaps TRBD1 as D (6 bases). The CDR3 totals 17 residues. Germline CDR1 reads SGDLS; CDR2 reads YYNGEE. With 3 bases removed from V and 3 bases from J, the gap between germline ends came to 19 bases. The CDR3 coding sequence is TGTGCCAGCAGCGAGAGGGCCCGGACAGATTATGGAAACACCATATATTTT. It is translated as CASSERARTDYGNTIYF.

CDR3 in DNA: TGTGCCAGCAGCCAATCAGGCAATCAGCCCCAGCATTTT. Residues: CASSQSGNQPQHF. The V call is TRBV14, the J call TRBJ1-5, with no clear D. The length of the CDR3 is 13 residues. The germline V gene has CDR1 SGHDN and CDR2 FVKESK. Trimming removed 2 bases from V and 2 bases from J, with 4 bases in between.

The CDR3 DNA reads as TGTGCCAGCAGCGTAACAGGGGCCAGCTCCTACAATGAGCAGTTCTTC. It is translated as CASSVTGASSYNEQFF. The rearrangement joins TRBV9 to TRBJ2-1; 7 bases match TRBD1. The trim removed 1 base at V and 0 bases at J, leaving 4 bases unmatched. CDR1 and CDR2 from the germline V gene are SGDLS and YYNGEE. The CDR3 is made up of 16 amino acids.

The rearrangement links TRBV9 to TRBJ1-2; 7 nucleotides line up with TRBD1. V shed 0 bases, J shed 5 bases, and the junction held 1 base outside the gene matches. CDR3 length equals 13 residues. Germline CDR1 and CDR2: SGDLS and YYNGEE. The CDR3 DNA reads as TGTGCCAGCAGCGTAGTGACAGGGTATGGCTACACCTTC. This encodes CASSVVTGYGYTF.

The CDR3 DNA reads as TGTGCCAGCAGCTTGGGGACAGGAAACACCATATATTTT. Translating gives CASSLGTGNTIYF. The chain employs TRBV7-3 and TRBJ1-3; possible D gene TRBD1, 6 bases. The V end was cut by 3 bases, the J end by 4 bases, with 7 bases between. This CDR3 region has 13 residues. From germline, CDR1 is SGHTA and CDR2 FQGTGA.

This clone came up a few times. The V call is TRBV11-3, the J call TRBJ2-4; 7 positions match TRBD1. Germline CDR1 is SGHNT and CDR2 is YENEEA. The CDR3 length is 13 residues. Trimming cost V 5 bases and J 7 bases; bases outside gene matches: 5. The chain's CDR3 is CASSRLTGNIQYF. The CDR3 nucleotides read TGTGCCAGCAGCCGACTGACAGGGAACATTCAGTACTTC.

This chain links TRBV19 with TRBJ2-7; no firm D call. This CDR3 is 15 amino acids long. Germline V gene data show CDR1 as LNHDA and CDR2 as SQIVND (reference sequence). V lost 7 bases and J 2 bases, leaving 18 bases between the germline ends. Here the CDR3 reads CASTGGPAFPYEQYF. The DNA for the CDR3 is TGTGCCAGTACGGGTGGCCCCGCTTTCCCCTACGAGCAGTACTTC.

This clone was recorded once. The chain joins TRBV4-2 to TRBJ2-5; 8 bases are a match to TRBD2. Trimming removed 3 bases from V and 5 bases from J; junction bases left unmatched: 11. The CDR3 loop spans 16 amino acids. Germline CDR1 reads LGHNA; CDR2 reads YNFKEQ. The CDR3: CASSQAGGAPEETQYF. CDR3 nucleotide sequence: TGTGCCAGCAGCCAGGCCGGGGGGGCACCAGAGGAGACCCAGTACTTC.

This clone was recorded only once. The genes are TRBV7-3 and TRBJ2-1; 8 bases align to TRBD1. CDR3 length: 14 residues. V gave up 4 bases and J gave up 7 bases; unmatched junction bases: 6. The germline V gene has CDR1 SGHTA and CDR2 FQGTGA. The CDR3 DNA reads TGTGCCAGCAGCTCGGACAGGGTTACGAATGAGCAGTTCTTC. Translating gives CASSSDRVTNEQFF.

As DNA, the CDR3 is TGTGCCAGCAGTTACTCGGCGGGGTTCGGGTATGGCTACACCTTC. This encodes CASSYSAGFGYGYTF. This chain uses TRBV6-5 with TRBJ1-2; no clear D. Germline V lookup: CDR1 MNHEY, CDR2 SVGAGI. V shed 0 bases and J shed 5 bases, with 13 bases lying between them. The CDR3 is made up of 15 amino acids.

The genes are TRBV5-4 and TRBJ2-7; 7 bases map to TRBD1. V was pared by 3 bases and J by 5 bases, with 14 bases of the junction left unmatched. The CDR3 is 16 amino acids. From germline, CDR1 is SGHNT and CDR2 YYREEE (reference sequence). The CDR3 loop reads CASSSRRQGGNHEQYF. DNA for the CDR3: TGTGCCAGCAGCTCAAGGAGACAGGGCGGTAACCACGAGCAGTACTTC. The entire variable domain, with the rest obtained from reference TRBV5-4 and TRBJ2-7, is as follows: ETGVTQSPTHLIKTRGQQVTLRCSSQSGHNTVSWYQQALGQGPQFIFQYYREEENGRGNFPPRFSGLQFPNYSSELNVNALELDDSALYLCASSSRRQGGNHEQYFGPGTRLTVT.

V gene TRBV6-5 combines with J gene TRBJ2-7; TRBD1 is a possible D gene (6 bases). The CDR3 contains 14 residues. V lost 5 bases and J 5 bases, leaving 16 bases between the germline ends. Germline values: CDR1 MNHEY, CDR2 SVGAGI. The chain's CDR3 is CASSEGSGADEQYF. CDR3 bases: TGTGCCAGCAGTGAAGGGTCAGGGGCAGACGAGCAGTACTTC.

The chain is built from TRBV27 and TRBJ2-3; no firm D call. Trimming took 3 bases from V and 0 from J, leaving 10 bases between them. Germline CDR1 reads MNHEY; CDR2 reads SMNVEV (reference sequence). This CDR3 region has 15 residues. The CDR3 sequence: CASSFWQSSTDTQYF. The CDR3 DNA is TGTGCCAGCAGTTTTTGGCAGTCTAGCACAGATACGCAGTATTTT.

The gene calls are TRBV2 and TRBJ1-4; 7 bases line up with TRBD1. Trimming cost V 6 bases and J 4 bases; bases outside gene matches: 5. Germline V gene sequence: CDR1 SNHLY, CDR2 FYNNEI. The CDR3 extends over 14 amino acids. CDR3 nucleotides: TGTGCCAGCAGGAAGACAGGGTTTAATGAAAAACTGTTTTTT. Translation gives CASRKTGFNEKLFF.

Here the CDR3 DNA reads TGTGCCAGCAGCGACCGACAGGGTGGTAATGGGCAGTACTTC. This gives the protein CASSDRQGGNGQYF. This chain uses TRBV5-4 with TRBJ2-7; 7 nucleotides line up with TRBD1. The CDR3 runs to 14 residues. Trimming cost V 4 bases and J 9 bases; bases outside gene matches: 13. Germline V gene sequence: CDR1 SGHNT, CDR2 YYREEE (reference sequence). Full variable domain (missing parts from reference TRBV5-4 and TRBJ2-7): ETGVTQSPTHLIKTRGQQVTLRCSSQSGHNTVSWYQQALGQGPQFIFQYYREEENGRGNFPPRFSGLQFPNYSSELNVNALELDDSALYLCASSDRQGGNGQYFGPGTRLTVT.

The gene calls are TRBV5-4 and TRBJ2-3, with a weak D call TRBD2 (7 bases). V lost 1 base to trimming and J lost 1 base, with 19 bases between them. This CDR3 region has 18 residues. Germline CDR1 is SGHNT and CDR2 is YYREEE (reference sequence). CDR3 nucleotides: TGTGCCAGCAGCTTGTGGGGGGGGCGGGGGCGCCGCACAGATACGCAGTATTTT. Protein: CASSLWGGRGRRTDTQYF.

This chain connects TRBV10-3 to TRBJ2-1, with D perhaps matching TRBD1 (6 bases). The CDR3 has 12 residues. V was clipped by 8 bases and J by 6 bases, with 11 bases between them. Per germline, CDR1 ENHRY and CDR2 SYGVKD. The CDR3 sequence: CAILRGGNEQFF. In DNA, the CDR3 is TGTGCCATCCTCAGGGGTGGCAATGAGCAGTTCTTC.

The V and J genes are TRBV19 and TRBJ2-6; D is possibly TRBD2 (5 bases). This CDR3 spans 16 amino acids. The V and J ends lost 3 bases and 2 bases respectively, with 11 bases between them. Germline CDR1 LNHDA, CDR2 SQIVND (reference sequence). Written as DNA, the CDR3 is TGTGCCAGTAGTATTTGGATGGAGGCTGGGGCCAACGTCCTGACTTTC. Protein sequence: CASSIWMEAGANVLTF.

The rearrangement links TRBV5-4 to TRBJ1-2; a possible D gene is TRBD1 (5 bases). V lost 3 bases, J lost 2 bases, and 14 bases lay in between. Looked up from germline, CDR1 is SGHNT and CDR2 is YYREEE (reference sequence). This CDR3 spans 15 amino acids. CDR3 DNA sequence: TGTGCCAGCAGCTCTCGAAGGGGCAGGAACTATGGCTACACCTTC. Translation: CASSSRRGRNYGYTF.

The chain uses TRBV5-1 and TRBJ1-2, with D maybe TRBD1 (6 bases). CDR1 is SGHRS and CDR2 is YFSETQ in the germline V gene. The V end lost 4 bases, the J end lost 8 bases, and 21 bases lay between the germline ends. The CDR3 runs to 15 residues. DNA of the CDR3: TGCGCCAGCAGCGCTGACAGGAACCGTCTTGGGGGCTACACCTTC. As protein: CASSADRNRLGGYTF.

V is TRBV6-4 and J is TRBJ1-1, with a weak D call TRBD1 (6 bases). V was cut by 6 bases and J by 4 bases, with 6 bases left in between. CDR1 is MRHNA and CDR2 is SNTAGT in the germline V gene. The length of the CDR3 is 11 residues. CDR3 coding DNA: TGTGCCAGCAGACAGGGCACTGAAGCTTTCTTT. Its translation is CASRQGTEAFF.

This rearrangement joins TRBV30 to TRBJ1-3; TRBD1 is a possible D gene (6 bases). CDR1 and CDR2 from the germline V gene are GTSNPN and SVGIG (reference sequence). V was clipped by 4 bases and J by 2 bases, with 15 bases between them. The CDR3 totals 15 residues. Written as DNA, the CDR3 is TGTGCCTGGACCCGCAAAACAGGGCCTGGAAACACCATATATTTT. This codes for CAWTRKTGPGNTIYF.

The chain links TRBV29-1 to TRBJ1-2, with TRBD1 as a possible D gene (6 bases). Germline V lookup: CDR1 SQVTM, CDR2 ANQGSEA. Trimming took 3 bases from V and 4 from J, leaving 12 bases between them. The CDR3 consists of 13 residues. The CDR3 nucleotides are TGCAGCGTTGAGTCGGGGACAAGCTATGGCTACACCTTC. This sequence encodes CSVESGTSYGYTF.

This sequence joins TRBV7-9 and TRBJ1-3, with a weak D call TRBD1 (5 bases). The germline V gene has CDR1 SEHNR and CDR2 FQNEAQ (reference sequence). The CDR3 spans 15 residues. Trimming shortened V by 5 bases and J by 0 bases, and 11 bases separated the two germline ends. Written as DNA, the CDR3 is TGTGCCAGCAGCATACAGGAGCCCTCTGGAAACACCATATATTTT. This codes for CASSIQEPSGNTIYF. Full variable domain (rest looked up from reference TRBV7-9 and TRBJ1-3): DTGVSQNPRHKITKRGQNVTFRCDPISEHNRLYWYRQTLGQGPEFLTYFQNEAQLEKSRLLSDRFSAERPKGSFSTLEIQRTEQGDSAMYLCASSIQEPSGNTIYFGEGSWLTVV.

The chain has TRBV28 and TRBJ2-5; possibly TRBD2 for D (5 bases). V was pared by 3 bases and J by 0 bases, with 11 bases between. This CDR3 has 15 residues. The germline V gene has CDR1 MDHEN and CDR2 SYDVKM. As DNA, the CDR3 is TGTGCCAGCAGTTTTGCCGCAGCGGACCAAGAGACCCAGTACTTC. It specifies CASSFAAADQETQYF. The complete variable domain, with remaining parts taken from reference TRBV28 and TRBJ2-5, reads DVKVTQSSRYLVKRTGEKVFLECVQDMDHENMFWYRQDPGLGLRLIYFSYDVKMKEKGDIPEGYSVSREKKERFSLILESASTNQTSMYLCASSFAAADQETQYFGPGTRLLVL.